This T cell receptor (beta chain) appears in the sequencing data of a study of blood T cell repertoires in COVID-19. Germline V gene sequence: CDR1 SGHTA, CDR2 FQGNSA. Trimming removed 5 bases at V and 5 bases at J, with 18 bases between. The CDR3 covers 16 residues. The authors' processing: Amplified reference gene primers provided the basis for estimating nucleated cell counts. Libraries were prepared by immunoSEQ multiplex PCR; TCRdb keeps only in-frame clonotypes and omits some of them. The D gene and trimming were derived from the DNA, and the V and J assignments and clone size from that table. Here the sample spans about 98,000 clones, 70% to 90% being singletons.

The receptor's source is a man between 65 and 80 years old with acute or convalescent COVID-19. The specimen sequenced was peripheral blood. The chain couples TRBV7-2 to TRBJ1-4; weak D call: TRBD1 (6 bases). The CDR3 loop reads CASSNPGHQLNEKLFF. In nucleotides, the CDR3 is TGTGCCAGCAGCAACCCGGGACACCAATTGAATGAAAAACTGTTTTTT.